This T cell receptor beta chain appears in the sequencing data of a study of T cells after yellow fever vaccination. General study results and limits: Only a small proportion of the clonotypes turned up in both the CD4 and the CD8 compartments, likely arising from convergent recombination. Secondary responses were weaker yet peaked faster, day 5 versus 15. The bulk population could contribute abundant contaminating clonotypes to FACS-sorted repertoires. Re-detected after boosting: most primary clones, 96% of CD4 and about 85% of CD8.

This clonotype was counted ten times or more. Its antigen is unknown. The germline gives CDR1 SQVTM, CDR2 ANQGSEA. With 6 bases removed from V and 1 base from J, the gap between germline ends came to 15 bases. This CDR3 is built from 14 residues. From the 5' RACE reads, TCRdb called clonotypes with MiXCR, one entry per CDR3 protein. In the table there are 300,000 or so distinct CDR3 sequences, less than 9.5% of which are singletons. The receptor comes from a man in his late teens or twenties who received the YFV17D yellow fever vaccine. The sequencing used CD4+ T cells sorted from PBMCs, collected 5 days after the yellow fever booster vaccination. The J gene is TRBJ1-1, the V gene TRBV29-1; a weak D match, TRBD1 (5 bases). CDR3 nucleotide sequence: TGCAGCGTCGGGACCGAAACGCAGAACACTGAAGCTTTCTTT. This encodes CSVGTETQNTEAFF.